These 22 T cell receptor beta chains came from one sample sequenced in a study of early T cells in non-severe SARS-CoV-2 infection. MiXCR, run by TCRdb on the 5' RACE reads, gives a single entry per CDR3 protein. This table holds 65,000 to 75,000 distinct CDR3 sequences, roughly 10% found once. The sequenced sample was whole blood. Receptor source: an adult who was a healthcare worker with PCR-confirmed SARS-CoV-2 infection or an uninfected control (not recorded which).

This clonotype was observed a handful of times. This sequence joins TRBV29-1 and TRBJ2-1; D gene ambiguous. From germline, CDR1 is SQVTM and CDR2 ANQGSEA. The CDR3 totals 13 residues. V gave up 2 bases and J gave up 9 bases, with 14 bases separating them. The CDR3 sequence is CSVEMRKWAEQFF. CDR3 bases: TGCAGCGTTGAAATGCGTAAGTGGGCTGAGCAGTTCTTC.

Only a few counts were recorded for this clonotype. This chain joins TRBV20-1 and TRBJ2-3; D uncertain. Deletions cut 0 bases from V and 7 bases from J, with 8 bases between. This CDR3 is built from 12 residues. Germline loops: CDR1 DFQATT, CDR2 SNEGSKA (reference sequence). CDR3 loop: CSARDSVNTQYF. In DNA, the CDR3 is TGCAGTGCTAGAGATTCAGTGAATACGCAGTATTTT.

This clonotype was recorded at least ten times. The chain has TRBV29-1 and TRBJ2-7; perhaps TRBD2 as D (5 bases). Germline assignment: CDR1 SQVTM and CDR2 ANQGSEA. Trimming took off 3 bases at V and 1 base at J, with 10 bases between the two ends. The length of the CDR3 is 13 residues. CDR3 amino acids: CSVDSGESYEQYF. The DNA for the CDR3 is TGCAGCGTTGATTCCGGGGAGTCCTACGAGCAGTACTTC.

This clonotype was counted ten times or more. V is TRBV29-1 and J is TRBJ1-2; TRBD1 matches at 9 bases. J lost 4 bases, V lost 7 bases, and 10 bases had no gene match. This CDR3 region has 14 residues. CDR1 and CDR2 (germline): SQVTM, ANQGSEA. The CDR3 region is CSARRTGESYGYTF. The CDR3 DNA follows: TGCAGCGCGAGGAGGACAGGGGAGTCCTATGGCTACACCTTC.

This clonotype has ten or more counts. A junction boundary mismatches the germline segment, possibly from a read error. The chain is built from TRBV7-7 and TRBJ2-2; a possible D gene is TRBD2 (5 bases). The CDR3 is 11 residues long. Per the germline V gene, CDR1 is SSHAT and CDR2 is FNYEAQ (reference sequence). This chain's CDR3 is CASIGGGELFF. The CDR3 nucleotides read TGTGCTAGCATCGGAGGCGGGGAGCTGTTTTTT.

There are many counts of this clonotype. The chain recombines TRBV29-1 with TRBJ1-4; D may be TRBD1 (5 bases). The length of the CDR3 is 14 residues. V lost 7 bases and J lost 8, with 20 bases in between. From germline, CDR1 is SQVTM and CDR2 ANQGSEA. This CDR3 is CSANSGTSGEKLFF. CDR3 coding DNA: TGCAGCGCGAACTCAGGGACCTCCGGGGAAAAACTGTTTTTT. The full variable domain, rest sourced from reference TRBV29-1 and TRBJ1-4, is SAVISQKPSRDICQRGTSLTIQCQVDSQVTMMFWYRQQPGQSLTLIATANQGSEATYESGFVIDKFPISRPNLTFSTLTVSNMSPEDSSIYLCSANSGTSGEKLFFGSGTQLSVL.

This clonotype was found many times. This chain links TRBV6-1 with TRBJ1-2; no clear D gene. V lost 0 bases and J lost 4, with 15 bases in between. The CDR3 has 16 residues. Germline assignment: CDR1 MNHNS and CDR2 SASEGT. CDR3 residues: CASSEALAIRGYGYTF. CDR3 DNA sequence: TGTGCCAGCAGTGAAGCGCTTGCAATTCGTGGCTATGGCTACACCTTC.

The table lists this clonotype with many counts. The chain has TRBV7-9 and TRBJ2-1; D call uncertain. Trimming took 3 bases from V and 5 from J, leaving 5 bases between them. The CDR3 extends over 12 amino acids. Germline loops: CDR1 SEHNR, CDR2 FQNEAQ (reference sequence). Here the CDR3 reads CASSLINNEQFF. The CDR3 DNA reads as TGTGCCAGCAGCTTGATCAACAATGAGCAGTTCTTC.

This clonotype appeared many times. This chain connects TRBV5-6 to TRBJ2-4; D tentatively fits TRBD1 or TRBD2 (5 bases each). CDR1 is SGHDT, CDR2 YYEEEE, per germline. V dropped 7 bases and J dropped 0 bases, with 17 bases sitting between them. This CDR3 spans 16 amino acids. CDR3 region: CASHVRGRKAKNIQYF. The CDR3 nucleotides are TGTGCCAGCCACGTTCGGGGCAGGAAAGCCAAAAACATTCAGTACTTC.

This clonotype was counted ten times or more. The CDR3 bases are TGCAGTGCTAGAGATACAGTAAGCTTTGGGGCAGATACGCAGTATTTT. It codes for CSARDTVSFGADTQYF. The V and J genes are TRBV20-1 and TRBJ2-3; D is uncertain. Germline V gene sequence: CDR1 DFQATT, CDR2 SNEGSKA (reference sequence). V gave up 0 bases and J gave up 4 bases, with 17 bases separating them. CDR3 length: 16 amino acids.

This clonotype was detected many times. V gene TRBV7-9 combines with J gene TRBJ1-2; 7 nucleotides align to TRBD1. Germline V gene lookup returns CDR1 SEHNR and CDR2 FQNEAQ (reference sequence). The V and J ends lost 1 base and 5 bases, in that order; junction bases with no gene match: 1. This CDR3 contains 13 residues. The CDR3 here is CASSLVGQYGYTF. The CDR3 nucleotides read TGTGCCAGCAGCTTAGTGGGACAGTATGGCTACACCTTC.

This clonotype was seen ten or more times. The chain employs TRBV6-5 and TRBJ1-6, with 9 bases aligning to TRBD1. Germline V gives CDR1 MNHEY, CDR2 SVGAGI. Trimming removed 5 bases from V and 0 bases from J; junction bases left unmatched: 5. The CDR3 length is 17 residues. CDR3 amino acids: CASSPGQGTSYNSPLHF. DNA for the CDR3: TGTGCCAGCAGTCCTGGACAGGGGACCTCCTATAATTCACCCCTCCACTTT.

This clonotype showed up just a few times. The CDR3: CSVTGLVETQYF. The CDR3 DNA sequence: TGCAGCGTAACTGGACTAGTAGAGACCCAGTACTTC. The gene calls are TRBV29-1 and TRBJ2-5, with 7 positions matching TRBD2. J lost 4 bases, V lost 6 bases, and 5 bases had no gene match. CDR3 length equals 12 residues. The germline CDR1 and CDR2 sequences are SQVTM and ANQGSEA.

This clonotype turned up a few times. This chain joins TRBV27 and TRBJ2-2, with 7 nucleotides matching TRBD1. Germline V gives CDR1 MNHEY, CDR2 SMNVEV (reference sequence). Trimming took 3 bases from V and 6 from J; bases not matched to a gene: 1. CDR3 size: 13 residues. DNA of the CDR3: TGTGCCAGCAGTTTTCAGGGGGCCGGGGAGCTGTTTTTT. It translates to CASSFQGAGELFF.

The rearrangement links TRBV6-6 to TRBJ2-3, with 9 bases identical to TRBD2. From germline, CDR1 is MNHNY and CDR2 SVGAGI (reference sequence). The CDR3 extends over 15 amino acids. V lost 6 bases, J lost 0 bases, and 4 bases stayed unmatched. The CDR3 DNA reads as TGTGCCAGCAGCGCGAGCGGGAGGAGCACAGATACGCAGTATTTT. Amino acids: CASSASGRSTDTQYF.

This clonotype is deemed medium-sized (0.01 to 0.1%). The chain employs TRBV29-1 and TRBJ2-2, with 12 positions matching TRBD1. The ends lost 7 bases at V and 6 bases at J; junction bases unmatched: 6. The CDR3 consists of 14 residues. CDR1 and CDR2 (germline): SQVTM, ANQGSEA. In nucleotides, the CDR3 is TGCAGCGCCTACGGGACAGGGGGCTCCGGGGAGCTGTTTTTT. It codes for CSAYGTGGSGELFF.

Notes on this clonotype: This clone may be a read error of a much larger clone one base away. The CDR3 ends on some other residue instead of the conserved phenylalanine or tryptophan, so this is likely a read error. The chain has TRBV20-1 and TRBJ2-7; D is perhaps TRBD2 (6 bases). The germline V and J ends were trimmed by 0 bases and 0 bases, with 12 bases remaining between them. This CDR3 comprises 15 residues. Germline CDR1 and CDR2: DFQATT and SNEGSKA (reference sequence). CDR3: CSARDRLASSYEQYI. The CDR3 DNA is TGCAGTGCTAGAGATAGGCTAGCGAGCTCCTACGAGCAGTACATC.

This clonotype was seen more than once but under ten times. This rearrangement joins TRBV11-3 to TRBJ2-3, with D possibly TRBD2 on 6 matching bases. The CDR3 has 16 residues. Germline lookup yields CDR1 SGHNT and CDR2 YENEEA. V was trimmed by 5 bases and J by 2 bases, leaving 17 bases between them. The CDR3 DNA follows: TGTGCCAGCAGCCCCGGGGGTAGCGGATACACAGATACGCAGTATTTT. Protein: CASSPGGSGYTDTQYF.

The sample holds many counts of this clonotype. V usage is TRBV19 and J usage is TRBJ1-1; D is possibly TRBD1 (5 bases). CDR1 and CDR2 from the germline V gene are LNHDA and SQIVND (reference sequence). V was trimmed by 3 bases and J by 4 bases, leaving 12 bases between them. The CDR3 is made up of 14 amino acids. CDR3 nucleotide sequence: TGTGCCAGTAGTATTGACGGCCAGGGCACTGAAGCTTTCTTT. Protein product: CASSIDGQGTEAFF.

The V and J genes are TRBV6-5 and TRBJ2-1, with 10 positions matching TRBD1. CDR1 is MNHEY and CDR2 is SVGAGI in the germline V gene. The CDR3 consists of 15 residues. V trimming: 2 bases; J trimming: 8 bases; junction bases outside the gene matches: 6. The CDR3: CASSYRDRGRDEQFF. The CDR3 coding sequence is TGTGCCAGCAGTTACCGGGACAGGGGCCGGGATGAGCAGTTCTTC.

Only a few counts were recorded for this clonotype. The chain combines TRBV11-1 with TRBJ2-2, with a possible D match to TRBD1 (5 bases). With 5 bases removed from V and 7 bases from J, the gap between germline ends came to 11 bases. This CDR3 spans 13 amino acids. From germline, CDR1 is SGHAT and CDR2 FQDESV (reference sequence). Written as DNA, the CDR3 is TGTGCCAGCAGCAGAGCCCAGGGCGGGGAGCTGTTTTTT. Its translation is CASSRAQGGELFF.

This clonotype was picked up a small number of times. The chain employs TRBV3-1 and TRBJ2-7; 9 positions agree with TRBD2. CDR3 length: 15 residues. V lost 0 bases, J lost 7 bases, and 7 bases stayed unmatched. Germline V lookup: CDR1 LGHDT, CDR2 YNNKEL (reference sequence). Here the CDR3 reads CASSQEQAGGGEQYF. The DNA for the CDR3 is TGTGCCAGCAGCCAAGAGCAAGCGGGAGGCGGTGAGCAGTACTTC.